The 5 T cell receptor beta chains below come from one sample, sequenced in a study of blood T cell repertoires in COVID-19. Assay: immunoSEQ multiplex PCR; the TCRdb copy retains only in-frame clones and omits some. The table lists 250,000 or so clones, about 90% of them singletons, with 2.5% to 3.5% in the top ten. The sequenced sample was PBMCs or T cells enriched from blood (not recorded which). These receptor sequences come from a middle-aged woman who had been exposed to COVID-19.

The CDR3 loop is CASSESASGTYEQYV. The CDR3 coding sequence is TGTGCCAGCAGTGAATCGGCTAGCGGCACCTACGAGCAGTACGTC. The V and J genes are TRBV2 and TRBJ2-7; 7 positions agree with TRBD2. The V and J ends lost 2 bases and 2 bases, in that order; junction bases with no gene match: 6. The CDR3 has 15 residues. The germline V gene has CDR1 SNHLY and CDR2 FYNNEI.

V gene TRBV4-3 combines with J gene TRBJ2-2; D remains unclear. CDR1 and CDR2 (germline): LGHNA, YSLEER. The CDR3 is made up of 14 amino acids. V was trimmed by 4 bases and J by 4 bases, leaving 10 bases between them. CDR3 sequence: CASSPYRGTGELFF. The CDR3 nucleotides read TGCGCCAGCAGCCCATATAGAGGCACCGGGGAGCTGTTTTTT.

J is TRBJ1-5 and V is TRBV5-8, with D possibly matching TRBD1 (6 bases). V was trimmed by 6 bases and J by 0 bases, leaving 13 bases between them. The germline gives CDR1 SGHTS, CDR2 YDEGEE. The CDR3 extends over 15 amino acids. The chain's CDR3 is CASTRGTHSNQPQHF. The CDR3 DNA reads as TGTGCCAGCACCAGGGGAACCCATAGCAATCAGCCCCAGCATTTT.

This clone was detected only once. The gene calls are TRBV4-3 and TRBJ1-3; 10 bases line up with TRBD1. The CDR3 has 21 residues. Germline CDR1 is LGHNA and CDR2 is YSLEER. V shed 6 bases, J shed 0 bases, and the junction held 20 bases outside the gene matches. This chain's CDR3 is CASSRQWGLGTGDTSGNTIYF. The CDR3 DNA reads TGCGCCAGCAGTCGACAGTGGGGATTGGGGACAGGGGACACCTCTGGAAACACCATATATTTT.

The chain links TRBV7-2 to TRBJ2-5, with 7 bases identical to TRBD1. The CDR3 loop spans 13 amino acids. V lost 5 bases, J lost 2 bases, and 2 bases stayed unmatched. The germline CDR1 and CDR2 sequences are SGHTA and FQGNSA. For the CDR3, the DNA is TGTGCCAGCAGCAGGGACAGACAAGAGACCCAGTACTTC. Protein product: CASSRDRQETQYF.